The 25 T cell receptor beta chains in this list originate from one sample, sequenced in a study of post-analysis software for immune sequencing data. Whole-study results and caveats: When patients were compared with controls, about five TRBV segments were more frequent, TRBV5-6, TRBV5-1 and TRBV20-1 among them.

These receptors' targets are unknown. Included in the TCR beta cDNA libraries were unique molecular identifiers. TCRdb recomputed calls from the PCR reads with MiXCR, one row per CDR3 protein. This sample has roughly 650,000 distinct CDR3 sequences, with around 64% found just once. The sequencing sample was made of blood. The receptors were sampled from a girl aged 2 to 10 with multiple sclerosis.

This clonotype was seen more than once but under ten times. This chain uses TRBV6-2 or TRBV6-3 with TRBJ2-2; 8 bases map to TRBD2. The CDR3 length is 15 residues. Trimming removed 6 bases from V and 3 bases from J; junction bases left unmatched: 6. Germline V gives CDR1 MNHEY, CDR2 SVGEGT. As DNA, the CDR3 is TGTGCCAGCAGATTGGGGACTAGGGACACCGGGGAGCTGTTTTTT. It encodes CASRLGTRDTGELFF.

The V gene is TRBV3-1, the J gene TRBJ1-2, with D possibly being TRBD1 (5 bases). The CDR3 covers 15 residues. Trimming removed 4 bases at V and 4 bases at J, with 16 bases between. Germline assignment: CDR1 LGHDT and CDR2 YNNKEL (reference sequence). This CDR3 is CASSLGTDEFYGYTF. The CDR3 DNA sequence: TGTGCCAGCAGCCTAGGGACGGACGAATTCTATGGCTACACCTTC.

V and J are TRBV6-5 and TRBJ2-2, with TRBD2 matching over 8 bases. Germline lookup yields CDR1 MNHEY and CDR2 SVGAGI. J was trimmed by 9 bases and V by 10 bases; bases with no gene match: 10. This CDR3 has 13 amino acids. CDR3 sequence reads: CATREGLHRELFF. The CDR3, as DNA: TGTGCCACCCGGGAGGGCCTCCACAGGGAGCTGTTTTTT.

A note on this clonotype: This sequence may be a read error, since a much larger clone differs from it by one base. V and J are TRBV7-2 and TRBJ2-3; maybe TRBD2 (6 bases). The CDR3 has 14 residues. V lost 6 bases and J 0 bases, leaving 10 bases between the germline ends. Germline loops: CDR1 SGHTA, CDR2 FQGNSA. Here the CDR3 DNA reads TGTGCCAGCAGTACCGGGACTAGCACAGATACGCAGTATTTT. Its protein is CASSTGTSTDTQYF.

CDR3 amino acids: CASSLGVTSHRYF. CDR3 DNA: TGTGCCAGCAGCTTAGGGGTCACCAGTCACAGGTACTTC. The rearrangement uses TRBV7-2 and TRBJ2-5; unclear D gene. Trimming shortened V by 1 base and J by 13 bases, and 16 bases separated the two germline ends. CDR3 length equals 13 residues. Germline V gene sequence: CDR1 SGHTA, CDR2 FQGNSA.

In this sample, this clonotype turned up once. The V and J genes are TRBV30 and TRBJ1-5; D not resolved. Trimming shortened V by 1 base and J by 0 bases, and 7 bases separated the two germline ends. CDR1 and CDR2 (germline): GTSNPN, SVGIG (reference sequence). The CDR3 loop spans 14 amino acids. The CDR3 nucleotides are TGTGCCTGGAGTGGCGGTTATAGCAATCAGCCCCAGCATTTT. It codes for CAWSGGYSNQPQHF.

The CDR3 DNA sequence: TGTGCCACCAGCAGGGGACAGGAGTACGAGCAGTACTTC. This sequence encodes CATSRGQEYEQYF. This chain connects TRBV15 to TRBJ2-7, with 8 bases identical to TRBD1. CDR1 and CDR2 from the germline V gene are LNHNV and YYDKDF (reference sequence). The CDR3 loop spans 13 amino acids. V lost 3 bases and J lost 4; bases outside the gene matches: 2.

The chain is built from TRBV29-1 and TRBJ2-1; no firm D call. The CDR3 has 15 amino acids. Between the trimmed V and J ends, which lost 4 bases and 0 bases, there was a span of 13 bases. Germline CDR1 reads SQVTM; CDR2 reads ANQGSEA. CDR3 nucleotides: TGCAGCGTTGTCATCACCTTGAGCTCCTACAATGAGCAGTTCTTC. This translates into CSVVITLSSYNEQFF.

The chain carries TRBV29-1 and TRBJ2-1; D gene uncertain. This CDR3 region has 15 residues. Per germline, CDR1 SQVTM and CDR2 ANQGSEA. Trimming removed 4 bases at V and 2 bases at J, with 15 bases between. CDR3 loop: CSVVPPSRAYNEQFF. The CDR3 DNA is TGCAGCGTTGTCCCCCCCAGTAGGGCCTACAATGAGCAGTTCTTC.

The rearrangement links TRBV20-1 to TRBJ2-1; 8 bases agree with TRBD1. Germline values: CDR1 DFQATT, CDR2 SNEGSKA (reference sequence). The ends lost 0 bases at V and 7 bases at J; junction bases unmatched: 8. The CDR3 is 15 residues long. The chain's CDR3 is CSARDPRTGWNEQFF. Written as DNA, the CDR3 is TGCAGTGCTAGAGATCCAAGGACAGGGTGGAATGAGCAGTTCTTC.

The V and J genes are TRBV20-1 and TRBJ2-1; 10 bases are a match to TRBD2. The V gene end was trimmed by 0 bases and the J gene end by 3 bases; junction bases not matched to a gene: 5. The CDR3 is 16 amino acids. Germline values: CDR1 DFQATT, CDR2 SNEGSKA (reference sequence). The CDR3 sequence is CSARDPSGGDYNEQFF. The CDR3 DNA follows: TGCAGTGCTAGAGATCCTAGCGGGGGTGACTACAATGAGCAGTTCTTC.

The chain recombines TRBV27 with TRBJ1-2; D unclear. The CDR3 is made up of 14 amino acids. V lost 0 bases and J lost 4, with 9 bases in between. Germline assignment: CDR1 MNHEY and CDR2 SMNVEV (reference sequence). CDR3 DNA: TGTGCCAGCAGTTTATCAGGGTTGGCCTATGGCTACACCTTC. Translating gives CASSLSGLAYGYTF.

V usage is TRBV6-1 and J usage is TRBJ1-2; tentatively, D is TRBD1 (5 bases). The CDR3 totals 14 residues. Germline lookup yields CDR1 MNHNS and CDR2 SASEGT. The germline V and J ends were trimmed by 8 bases and 4 bases, with 17 bases remaining between them. The CDR3 here is CASGSTRVSYGYTF. CDR3 nucleotide sequence: TGTGCCAGCGGATCGACCAGGGTAAGCTATGGCTACACCTTC.

The chain joins TRBV7-3 to TRBJ2-1; 7 bases map to TRBD2. Unmatched junction bases numbered 13, after V lost 6 bases and J lost 8 bases. Germline lookup yields CDR1 SGHTA and CDR2 FQGTGA. The CDR3 has 15 residues. The CDR3 sequence is CASSHTAGMMDEQFF. CDR3 DNA sequence: TGTGCCAGCAGTCACACAGCGGGAATGATGGATGAGCAGTTCTTC.

J is TRBJ2-1 and V is TRBV6-5; TRBD1 matches 7 bases. CDR1 and CDR2 (germline): MNHEY, SVGAGI. The CDR3 has 14 amino acids. J gave up 9 bases and V 8 bases, and 13 bases lay outside the gene matches. CDR3 sequence: CASSPWQGVIEQFF. The CDR3 coding sequence is TGTGCCAGCTCCCCGTGGCAGGGGGTAATTGAGCAGTTCTTC.

The rearrangement uses TRBV5-4 and TRBJ1-2, with 7 bases lining up with TRBD1. Germline CDR1 is SGHNT and CDR2 is YYREEE (reference sequence). V lost 7 bases, J lost 3 bases, and 12 bases stayed unmatched. The CDR3 consists of 15 residues. The DNA of the CDR3 is TGTGCCAGCGGACGACAGGGCCTCTTGGACTATGGCTACACCTTC. Translated: CASGRQGLLDYGYTF.

The chain couples TRBV11-2 to TRBJ2-7; either TRBD1 or TRBD2 may supply D (5 bases each). The CDR3 covers 15 residues. Trimming left V 0 bases short and J 0 bases short, with 9 bases between. Germline values: CDR1 SGHAT, CDR2 FQNNGV. The CDR3 DNA sequence: TGTGCCAGCAGCTTAGATGGGGGAGTCTCCTACGAGCAGTACTTC. Its translation is CASSLDGGVSYEQYF. Based on the CDR3 plus reference TRBV11-2 and TRBJ2-7, the full variable domain is EAGVAQSPRYKIIEKRQSVAFWCNPISGHATLYWYQQILGQGPKLLIQFQNNGVVDDSQLPKDRFSAERLKGVDSTLKIQPAKLEDSAVYLCASSLDGGVSYEQYFGPGTRLTVT.

This clonotype was observed once. The J gene is TRBJ2-1, the V gene TRBV27, with D hard to call. Trimming removed 0 bases at V and 6 bases at J, with 6 bases between. Germline V lookup: CDR1 MNHEY, CDR2 SMNVEV (reference sequence). The CDR3 has 13 amino acids. The CDR3: CASSLSASNEQFF. CDR3 DNA sequence: TGTGCCAGCAGTTTATCAGCCAGCAATGAGCAGTTCTTC.

The chain's CDR3 is CASNEASGSQRDTQYF. CDR3 nucleotides: TGCGCCAGCAACGAAGCTAGCGGGTCCCAAAGGGATACGCAGTATTTT. V usage is TRBV5-1 and J usage is TRBJ2-3; 8 bases align to TRBD2. V lost 6 bases, J lost 6 bases, and 15 bases stayed unmatched. This CDR3 comprises 16 residues. Per germline, CDR1 SGHRS and CDR2 YFSETQ.

The gene calls are TRBV27 and TRBJ2-2; 7 nucleotides align to TRBD2. This CDR3 has 15 residues. V shed 3 bases and J 5 bases; nucleotides not matched to a gene: 6. Germline V CDR1 and CDR2: MNHEY, SMNVEV (reference sequence). The CDR3 sequence is CASSFGGSPTGELFF. The CDR3 DNA sequence: TGTGCCAGCAGTTTCGGGGGGTCGCCAACCGGGGAGCTGTTTTTT.

This clonotype was observed a few times. V is TRBV7-8 and J is TRBJ2-7, with no clear D. Germline loops: CDR1 SGHVS, CDR2 FQNEAQ. The CDR3 runs 16 residues. Trimming removed 2 bases from V and 2 bases from J, with 16 bases in between. Here the CDR3 reads CASSLSRIVPTYEQYF. The CDR3 nucleotides read TGTGCCAGCAGCTTATCCCGGATAGTTCCGACCTACGAGCAGTACTTC.

The chain is built from TRBV12-3 or TRBV12-4 and TRBJ2-5, with 10 bases aligning to TRBD1. Matching the DNA end better, TRBJ2-7 makes the J call doubtful. The CDR3 is 15 amino acids. In nucleotides, the CDR3 is TGTGCCAGCAGTGCCCGGGACAGGGGTCCCGACGAGCAGTACTTC. Translation gives CASSARDRGPDEQYF.

The chain uses TRBV29-1 and TRBJ2-7, with D unclear. Germline-derived CDR1 and CDR2 are SQVTM and ANQGSEA. CDR3 length: 11 amino acids. Trimming removed 3 bases at V and 2 bases at J, with 5 bases between. The CDR3 DNA follows: TGCAGCGTTGAGGAGCCCTACGAGCAGTACTTC. This translates into CSVEEPYEQYF.

J is TRBJ2-3 and V is TRBV7-2, with D unresolved. The V gene's germline CDR1 is SGHTA and CDR2 FQGNSA. Trimming stripped 5 bases from V and 3 bases from J, with 6 bases between. This CDR3 comprises 12 residues. CDR3: CASSKYTDTQYF. In DNA form, the CDR3 reads TGTGCCAGCAGCAAATATACAGATACGCAGTATTTT.

This chain connects TRBV6-5 to TRBJ1-2; 7 positions agree with TRBD1. Germline assignment: CDR1 MNHEY and CDR2 SVGAGI. This CDR3 spans 15 amino acids. V trimming: 0 bases; J trimming: 2 bases; junction bases outside the gene matches: 3. The CDR3 DNA reads TGTGCCAGCAGTTACTCGACAGGGTCCAACTATGGCTACACCTTC. This codes for CASSYSTGSNYGYTF.